A single sample is the source of the 15 T cell receptor beta chains below, sequenced in a study of T cell responses to AZD1222 COVID-19 vaccine. Profiling relied on immunoSEQ multiplex PCR, and the TCRdb table lists in-frame clones only, not all of them. The table records under 100,000 clones, about 88% of them present only once. The sample in question was peripheral blood, obtained on day 0 of AZD1222 vaccination. The receptors originated from an adult in good health.

The chain has TRBV3-1 (or the pseudogene TRBV3-2) and TRBJ1-3; no clear D gene. The CDR3 runs 14 residues. Trimming took off 1 base at V and 7 bases at J, with 11 bases between the two ends. The germline V gene encodes CDR1 LGHDT and CDR2 YNNKEL (reference sequence). DNA of the CDR3: TGTGCCAGCAGCCAAGGGCGGGGAACTAACACCATATATTTT. Translated, it gives CASSQGRGTNTIYF.

This chain connects TRBV4-1 to TRBJ1-4; no clear D gene. V shed 2 bases and J shed 6 bases, with 19 bases lying between them. There are 17 residues in the CDR3. Germline CDR1 MGHRA, CDR2 YSYEKL. The CDR3 DNA follows: TGCGCCAGCAGCCAACGTTGGGGTCTGTTTCGCCATGAAAAACTGTTTTTT. Translation: CASSQRWGLFRHEKLFF.

This chain links TRBV5-1 with TRBJ2-5; 11 bases agree with TRBD2. Germline V gene sequence: CDR1 SGHRS, CDR2 YFSETQ. The CDR3 contains 16 residues. J lost 5 bases, V lost 3 bases, and 9 bases had no gene match. This chain's CDR3 is CASSSGSGGALETQYF. CDR3 bases: TGCGCCAGCAGCTCGGGTAGCGGGGGGGCCTTGGAGACCCAGTACTTC.

V is TRBV28 and J is TRBJ2-7; D not certain. The V end lost 8 bases, the J end lost 6 bases, and 5 bases lay between the germline ends. The CDR3 is 9 amino acids. Germline CDR1 MDHEN, CDR2 SYDVKM. The DNA of the CDR3 is TGTGCCAGCGGAAGCGAGCAGTACTTC. Residues: CASGSEQYF.

A note on this clone: A read error may produce the germline difference seen at one junction end. CDR3 in amino acids: CASSIGTVNIEAFF. The CDR3 nucleotides are TGTGCCAGCTCAATCGGGACGGTGAACATTGAAGCTTTCTTT. The gene calls are TRBV18 and TRBJ1-1; TRBD1 might be the D (5 bases). Per the germline V gene, CDR1 is KGHSH and CDR2 is LQKENI. This CDR3 is built from 14 residues.

V gene TRBV13 combines with J gene TRBJ2-6, with a possible D match to TRBD1 (5 bases). This CDR3 is built from 17 residues. Per germline, CDR1 PRHDT and CDR2 FYEKMQ (reference sequence). Trimming took off 2 bases at V and 4 bases at J, with 15 bases between the two ends. CDR3 DNA: TGTGCCAGCAGCTTACGCCAGGGAAGAACAGGGGCCAACGTCCTGACTTTC. It encodes CASSLRQGRTGANVLTF.

The chain links TRBV4-2 to TRBJ1-5, with 10 bases that match TRBD1. Trimming cost V 3 bases and J 6 bases; bases outside gene matches: 2. Germline V gives CDR1 LGHNA, CDR2 YNFKEQ. The CDR3 is made up of 14 amino acids. This CDR3 reads CASSQGQGFQPQHF. The CDR3, as DNA: TGTGCCAGCAGCCAGGGACAGGGGTTTCAGCCCCAGCATTTT.

V usage is TRBV12-3 or TRBV12-4 and J usage is TRBJ1-3; D gene uncertain. V lost 8 bases, J lost 5 bases, and 13 bases lay in between. The CDR3 has 13 amino acids. The CDR3 DNA reads TGTGCCAGCGGAAATTGGGGAAGAAACACCATATATTTT. Its translation: CASGNWGRNTIYF.

In nucleotides, the CDR3 is TGTGCCAGCAGCCAAGGGGCGTGGGGCACTGAAGCTTTCTTT. This gives the protein CASSQGAWGTEAFF. The chain joins TRBV11-2 to TRBJ1-1; perhaps TRBD1 as D (5 bases). Germline-derived CDR1 and CDR2 are SGHAT and FQNNGV. Trimming removed 5 bases at V and 4 bases at J, with 14 bases between. The CDR3 extends over 14 amino acids. Complete variable domain (other parts from reference TRBV11-2 and TRBJ1-1): EAGVAQSPRYKIIEKRQSVAFWCNPISGHATLYWYQQILGQGPKLLIQFQNNGVVDDSQLPKDRFSAERLKGVDSTLKIQPAKLEDSAVYLCASSQGAWGTEAFFGQGTRLTVV.

The chain recombines TRBV12-3 or TRBV12-4 with TRBJ2-3; a weak D match, TRBD1 (6 bases). The CDR3 is 12 amino acids. V was pared by 6 bases and J by 11 bases, with 15 bases between. CDR3 amino acids: CASSKQGLGQYF. CDR3 bases: TGTGCCAGCAGCAAACAGGGCCTCGGGCAGTATTTT.

V gene TRBV27 combines with J gene TRBJ2-7; 10 nucleotides line up with TRBD1. Germline lookup yields CDR1 MNHEY and CDR2 SMNVEV (reference sequence). V lost 4 bases, J lost 3 bases, and 6 bases stayed unmatched. The CDR3 totals 15 residues. The DNA for the CDR3 is TGTGCCAGCAGTTCTTTTGGGACAGGGGTCTACGAGCAGTACTTC. This sequence encodes CASSSFGTGVYEQYF.

This clone was observed a single time. The chain employs TRBV30 and TRBJ2-3; possibly TRBD2 for D (5 bases). The length of the CDR3 is 12 residues. Germline CDR1 is GTSNPN and CDR2 is SVGIG (reference sequence). V dropped 4 bases and J dropped 2 bases, with 7 bases sitting between them. The CDR3 loop reads CAWKRDTDTQYF. As DNA, the CDR3 is TGTGCCTGGAAACGGGACACAGATACGCAGTATTTT.

The rearrangement uses TRBV6-5 and TRBJ1-6; no clear D. The CDR3 consists of 15 residues. The germline V and J ends were trimmed by 4 bases and 2 bases, with 9 bases remaining between them. Germline-derived CDR1 and CDR2 are MNHEY and SVGAGI. The CDR3, as DNA: TGTGCCAGCAGTTCCTTCCGGGCCTATAATTCACCCCTCCACTTT. It translates to CASSSFRAYNSPLHF.

The V and J genes are TRBV4-1 and TRBJ2-3; TRBD2 matches 12 bases. The V and J ends lost 4 bases and 4 bases, in that order; junction bases with no gene match: 6. Germline CDR1 is MGHRA and CDR2 is YSYEKL. The CDR3 consists of 16 residues. The CDR3 protein is CASSLIPSGGADTQYF. In DNA, the CDR3 is TGCGCCAGCAGCCTTATCCCTAGCGGGGGGGCAGATACGCAGTATTTT.

The chain combines TRBV5-5 with TRBJ1-5, with D hard to call. Trimming pared 0 bases from V and 4 bases from J, leaving 17 bases between. CDR1 is SGHKS and CDR2 is YYEKEE in the germline V gene (reference sequence). The CDR3 consists of 17 residues. Here the CDR3 DNA reads TGTGCCAGCAGCTTGGCCGGAGTGGAGGGATGGAATCAGCCCCAGCATTTT. Translated: CASSLAGVEGWNQPQHF. The full variable domain, with the rest looked up from reference TRBV5-5 and TRBJ1-5, is DAGVTQSPTHLIKTRGQQVTLRCSPISGHKSVSWYQQVLGQGPQFIFQYYEKEERGRGNFPDRFSARQFPNYSSELNVNALLLGDSALYLCASSLAGVEGWNQPQHFGDGTRLSIL.